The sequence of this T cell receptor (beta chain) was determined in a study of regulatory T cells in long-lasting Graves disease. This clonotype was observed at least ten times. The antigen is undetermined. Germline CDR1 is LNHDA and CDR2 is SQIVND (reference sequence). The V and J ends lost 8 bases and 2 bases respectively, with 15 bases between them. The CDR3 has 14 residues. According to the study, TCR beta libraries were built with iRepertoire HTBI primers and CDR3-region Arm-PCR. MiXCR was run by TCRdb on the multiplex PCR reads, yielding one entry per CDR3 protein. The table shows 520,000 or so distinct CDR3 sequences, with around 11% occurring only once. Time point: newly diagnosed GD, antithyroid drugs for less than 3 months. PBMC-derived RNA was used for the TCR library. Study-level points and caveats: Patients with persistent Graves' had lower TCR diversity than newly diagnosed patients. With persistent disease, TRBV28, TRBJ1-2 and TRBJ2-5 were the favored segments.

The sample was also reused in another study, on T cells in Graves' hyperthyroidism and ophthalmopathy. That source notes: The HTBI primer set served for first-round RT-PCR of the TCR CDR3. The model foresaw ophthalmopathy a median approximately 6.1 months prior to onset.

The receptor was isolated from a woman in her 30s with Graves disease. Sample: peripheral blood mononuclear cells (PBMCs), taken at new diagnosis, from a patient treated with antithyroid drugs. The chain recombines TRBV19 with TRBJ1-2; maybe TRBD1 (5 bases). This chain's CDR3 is CASSDRSLNYGYTF. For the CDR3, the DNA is TGTGCCAGTTCCGACAGATCCTTAAACTATGGCTACACCTTC.